This T cell receptor (beta chain) was identified in a study of identical twins. The germline CDR1 and CDR2 sequences are SGHTA and FQGNSA. The ends lost 1 base at V and 1 base at J; junction bases unmatched: 7. CDR3 length: 17 residues. This clonotype has just a few counts. Its antigen is currently unknown. Overall study findings and caveats: Cross-sectional statistics, not tracking of the same donors, supported the conclusions.

Template switching (which added a universal primer site) was used, and cDNA carried unique molecular identifiers. TCRdb ran MiXCR on the 5' RACE reads and lists one entry per CDR3 protein. The sample carries fewer than 550,000 distinct CDR3 sequences, around 15% recorded once. These sequences were also reported in another study, on yellow fever vaccine responses in identical twins.

The chain couples TRBV7-2 to TRBJ2-4; 7 bases are shared with TRBD1. This TCR came from a woman aged 18-29 years in good health. The material sequenced was CD4+ T cells sorted from blood. CDR3 sequence reads: CASSLVRGSPAKNIQYF. CDR3 bases: TGTGCCAGCAGCTTAGTCAGGGGGAGTCCGGCCAAAAACATTCAGTACTTC.